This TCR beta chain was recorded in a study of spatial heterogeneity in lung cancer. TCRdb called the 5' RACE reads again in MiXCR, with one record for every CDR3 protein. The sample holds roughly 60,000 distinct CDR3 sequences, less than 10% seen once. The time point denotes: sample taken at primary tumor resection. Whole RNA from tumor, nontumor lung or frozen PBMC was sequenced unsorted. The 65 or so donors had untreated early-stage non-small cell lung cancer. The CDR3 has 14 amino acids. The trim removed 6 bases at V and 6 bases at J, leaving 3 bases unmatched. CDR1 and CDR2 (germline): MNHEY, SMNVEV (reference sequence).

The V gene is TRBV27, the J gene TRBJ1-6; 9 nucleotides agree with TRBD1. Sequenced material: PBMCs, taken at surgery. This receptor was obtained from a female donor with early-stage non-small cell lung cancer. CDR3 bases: TGTGCCAGCAGCCCGGACAGGGGTAATTCACCCCTCCACTTT. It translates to CASSPDRGNSPLHF.